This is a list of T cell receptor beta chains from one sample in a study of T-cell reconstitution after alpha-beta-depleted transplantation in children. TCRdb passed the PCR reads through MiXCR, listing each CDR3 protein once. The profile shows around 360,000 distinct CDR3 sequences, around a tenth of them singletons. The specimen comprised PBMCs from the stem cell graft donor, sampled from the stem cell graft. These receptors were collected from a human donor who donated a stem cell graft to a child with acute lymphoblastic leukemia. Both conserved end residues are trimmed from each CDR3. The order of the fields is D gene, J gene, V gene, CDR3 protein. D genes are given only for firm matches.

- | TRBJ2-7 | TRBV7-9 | ASSWTQIGHEQY
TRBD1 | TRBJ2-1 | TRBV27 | ASSLTGGNYNEQF
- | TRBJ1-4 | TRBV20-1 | SARPVATNEKLF
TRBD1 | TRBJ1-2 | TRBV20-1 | SAPSDRGGYGYT
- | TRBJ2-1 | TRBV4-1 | ASSQDRESYNEQF
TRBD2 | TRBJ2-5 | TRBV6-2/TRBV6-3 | ASSYGRLAGGGEETQY
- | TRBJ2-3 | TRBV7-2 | ASSLNAASTDTQY
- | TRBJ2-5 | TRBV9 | ASSAKIRGQETQY
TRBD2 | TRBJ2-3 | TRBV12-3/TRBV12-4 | ASSQLAGGRKIDTQY
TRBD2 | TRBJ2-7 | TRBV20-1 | SASGREYEQY
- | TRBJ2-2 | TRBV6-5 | ASSYSTDTGELF
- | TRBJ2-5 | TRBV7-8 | LTTRGTGNLETQY
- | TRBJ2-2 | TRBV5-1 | ASSPTGARWGNTGELF
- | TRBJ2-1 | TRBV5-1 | ASSPAVLGPTNEQF
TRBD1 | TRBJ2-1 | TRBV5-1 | ASKFGTAYNEQF
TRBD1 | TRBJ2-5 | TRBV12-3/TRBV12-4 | TSSQTATGVNHQETQY
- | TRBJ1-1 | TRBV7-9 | ASSFLQGMNTEAF
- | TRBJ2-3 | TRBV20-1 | SARVLSTDTQY
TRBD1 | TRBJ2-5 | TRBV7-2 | ASSLVFGTGMETQY
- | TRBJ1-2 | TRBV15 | ATSRDRAGYGYT
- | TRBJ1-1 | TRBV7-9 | ASSSGTSPEAF
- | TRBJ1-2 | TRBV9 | ASSKPGNYGYT
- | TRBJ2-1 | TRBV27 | ASSRREWDNEQF
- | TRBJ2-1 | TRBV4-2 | ASSQEVSHEQF
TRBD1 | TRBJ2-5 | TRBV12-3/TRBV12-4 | ASSFLGRDSVWETQY
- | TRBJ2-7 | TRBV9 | ASSPDTLTHYEQY
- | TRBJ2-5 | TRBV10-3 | AIGRSQETQY
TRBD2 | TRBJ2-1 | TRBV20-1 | SASGRVPSYNEQF
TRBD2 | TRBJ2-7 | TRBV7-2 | ASSLESGNSEQY
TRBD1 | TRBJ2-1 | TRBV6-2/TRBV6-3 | ASSYRLRTGAFFNEQF
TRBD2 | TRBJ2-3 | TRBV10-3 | AISAAPALAGDNTQY
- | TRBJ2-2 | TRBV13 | ASSPLGPDLAGELF
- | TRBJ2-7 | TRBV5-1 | ASSTRQGHPPSYEQY
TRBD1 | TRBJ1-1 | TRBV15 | ATSRGGQHNTEAF
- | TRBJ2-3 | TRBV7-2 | ASSLGHTSTDTQY
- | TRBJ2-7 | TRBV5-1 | ASSSRDPYEQY
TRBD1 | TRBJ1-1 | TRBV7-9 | ASSPTGGLAEAF
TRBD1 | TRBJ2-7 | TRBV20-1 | SASSGTGSYEQY
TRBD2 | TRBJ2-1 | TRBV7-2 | ASSGTYSGSSQF
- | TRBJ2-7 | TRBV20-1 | SARKDSTYEQY